Detailed here is one T cell receptor beta chain. The data are from a study of blood T cell repertoires in COVID-19. The CDR3 extends over 15 amino acids. Trimming at V came to 2 bases and at J to 7 bases, leaving 8 bases not matched to a gene. Germline CDR1 reads KGHSH; CDR2 reads LQKENI. In the original workflow: Amplification of reference gene primers provided the estimated nucleated cell counts. TCRdb's copy holds only in-frame clones and misses some; the assay was immunoSEQ multiplex PCR. That table is the source of V, J and clone size, and D and trimming were worked out from the DNA. Of roughly 120,000 clones listed, nearly 85% were seen once; the top ten hold around 6.7%.

This TCR was sampled from a woman between 45 and 60 years old with acute or convalescent COVID-19. The source material was peripheral blood. This chain uses TRBV18 with TRBJ2-1; TRBD1 aligns across 7 bases. In DNA, the CDR3 is TGTGCCAGCTCACCATTAGGGGGCTTGTTGAATGAGCAGTTCTTC. Protein: CASSPLGGLLNEQFF. The complete variable domain, with remaining parts taken from reference TRBV18 and TRBJ2-1, reads NAGVMQNPRHLVRRRGQEARLRCSPMKGHSHVYWYRQLPEEGLKFMVYLQKENIIDESGMPKERFSAEFPKEGPSILRIQQVVRGDSAAYFCASSPLGGLLNEQFFGPGTRLTVL.